This TCR beta chain was profiled in a study of blood T cell repertoires in COVID-19. About the research overall: From the United States, Italy and Spain came samples of acute and convalescent COVID-19. PBMCs, B-cell-depleted T cells, or T cells were the source of the cDNA or gDNA that made up the material.

Study processing details: How many nucleated cells were present was estimated from reference gene primer amplification. Libraries were prepared by immunoSEQ multiplex PCR; TCRdb keeps only in-frame clonotypes and omits some of them. V and J calls and clone size are those listed in that table; D and trimming were worked out from the DNA. The data contain about 210,000 clones, 86% of them singletons. This CDR3 contains 17 residues. Germline CDR1 SGHRS, CDR2 YFSETQ. Trimming removed 4 bases from V and 1 base from J; junction bases left unmatched: 7. The sequence was collected from an older woman with acute or convalescent COVID-19. Sequencing was carried out using peripheral blood. The gene calls are TRBV5-1 and TRBJ2-7; TRBD2 matches 14 bases. The DNA for the CDR3 is TGCGCCAGCAGCCTCGGGACTAGCGGGAGTAAGTCCTACGAGCAGTACTTC. Residues: CASSLGTSGSKSYEQYF.